The sequence of this T cell receptor beta chain was determined in a study of tumor and adjacent non-tumor tissue in lung cancer. Study background: The cohort had 12 to 13 adenocarcinoma, 2 squamous cell and 1 small cell patients. Aged about 31 to 80 years, patients included 9 to 11 men and 4 to 6 women with stage I to III disease. Study-wide points: Compared with tumor, normal lung showed significantly lower TCR diversity.

This sample's RNA came from whole unsorted tissue. Donors were chemotherapy-naive, newly diagnosed lung cancer surgical patients in China, August–late 2014. Germline V gene data show CDR1 as SGHDT and CDR2 as YYEEEE. The junction had 18 bases not matched to a gene; V was cut back by 4 bases and J by 13 bases. The CDR3 sequence is 17 residues long. As to this clonotype: The antigen is not known.

TCRbeta libraries were built with three rounds of nested PCR, modified from ARM-PCR. In TCRdb, the multiplex PCR reads were re-called with MiXCR into one record per CDR3 protein. The repertoire consists of about 93,000 distinct CDR3 sequences, with just over 65% occurring once and the leading ten covering 15% to 20%. The chain has TRBV5-6 and TRBJ2-1; 12 bases are a match to TRBD2. This TCR was sampled from a man aged 55-75 years with non-small cell lung cancer. The sequencing input was lung tumor tissue. CDR3 sequence (DNA): TGTGCCAGCAGCCTAAGCGACCTAGCGGGAGGGGGTGTTGAACAGTTCTTC. It encodes CASSLSDLAGGGVEQFF.